What follows is one T cell receptor (beta chain) and its context. Its antigen is unknown. Per-base quality was not reported, and no clone a single base away is much larger than it. These data are taken from a study of blood T cell repertoires in COVID-19 (TCRdb year 2020). The study in broad terms: Collaborator samples came from the United States, Italy and Spain and covered acute and convalescent phases of COVID-19. The material from the prospective study consisted of cDNA or gDNA derived from T cells, B-cell-depleted T cells, or PBMCs. The dataset comprised deeply sampled blood TCRbeta repertoires from subjects exposed to, actively infected with, or recovered from COVID-19. The repertoires were made available in a free public database intended to serve as a resource for research on the immune response to SARS-CoV-2. The samples were drawn from the first 160 participants of the ongoing ImmuneRACE study and from 950 to 1,500 subjects provided by 6 global collaborators. A de-identified subject ID, COVID-19 status, age in years and sex were almost always included in the sample metadata. Where available, HLA class I and class II types were taken from metadata supplied by the sample provider and were not determined by assay-based typing. Beyond this particular receptor, the publication reports: How much clinical and demographic metadata was included differed by source and by participant, and the metadata was provided uncurated.

Participants in the prospective study were enrolled through a virtual design, were aged roughly 18 to 95 years, and lived in approximately 25 United States geographic areas. Cohort assignment in the prospective study relied on participant-reported clinical history from a screening survey and a study questionnaire. For ImmuneRACE Cohort 3, a participant was defined as recovered based on two consecutive negative NP/OP PCR tests, clearance by a healthcare professional, or resolution of symptoms. Mobile phlebotomists in the prospective study collected whole blood, serum and a nasopharyngeal or oropharyngeal swab from every participant. Participants in the prospective study had the option to provide additional blood draws and questionnaires over an approximately two-month period. Before DNA extraction, prospective study blood samples were shipped either frozen or at room temperature. Trimming at the junction amounts to 4 bases on V and 2 bases on J, and the germline ends lie 9 bases apart. Per the germline V gene, SGHRS is the CDR1 and YFSETQ is the CDR2. Including cysteine and phenylalanine, the CDR3 has 13 amino acids. Of the read, only the CDR3 DNA is kept; its 39 bases are in frame from base 1.

TCRbeta CDR3 regions were amplified from genomic DNA by means of the immunoSEQ Assay, a bias-controlled multiplex PCR. In the source study's methods: Nucleated cell counts per sample were estimated from amplification of reference gene primers within the assay. To quantify the absolute abundance of each unique TCRbeta CDR3 rearrangement, sequence reads were collapsed and filtered. For each sample, productive Simpson clonality was calculated by taking the square root of Simpson's diversity index across productive rearrangements. The source is immuneACCESS, and TCRdb retained only in-frame sequences with V and J called. Part of the clones is not carried over; for the studies checked, unresolved V genes explain less than half of this, and the remainder is unexplained. V, J and clone size were drawn from that table, and D and trimming were deduced from the DNA. The sample table contains 120,000 or so clones; only one count was recorded for roughly 84% of them. The ten largest clonotypes hold roughly 4% of the sample.

The sample was PBMCs or T cells enriched from blood (not recorded which). The V and J segments used are TRBV5-1 and TRBJ1-1; the D gene is perhaps TRBD1, on 5 matching bases. The source of this sequence is a woman aged 30 to 39 who had recovered from COVID-19. The DNA sequence follows: TGCGCCAGCAGCGCGGACACTAACACTGAAGCTTTCTTT. This sequence encodes CASSADTNTEAFF. The reference TRBV5-1 and TRBJ1-1 proteins fill in what lies around the CDR3, so the full variable domain reads KAGVTQTPRYLIKTRGQQVTLSCSPISGHRSVSWYQQTPGQGLQFLFEYFSETQRNKGNFPGRFSGRQFSNSRSEMNVSTLELGDSALYLCASSADTNTEAFFGQGTRLTVV.